This paragraph covers one T cell receptor (beta chain) sequence. What it binds is not known. The data were obtained in a study of cytomegalovirus exposure and HLA in healthy donors. Points from the study as a whole: Among CMV-associated TCR beta chains, most appeared HLA-restricted in a later analysis. Among donors in an Asian-associated ancestry cluster, a later analysis reportedly found fewer N-insertions than the roughly 610-donor mean.

Trimming left V 4 bases short and J 2 bases short, with 11 bases between. Germline V CDR1 and CDR2: MDHEN, SYDVKM. This CDR3 region has 14 residues. 13 Jbeta primers and 60 Vbeta primers were used for the PCR. Produced via immunoSEQ multiplex PCR; TCRdb's table is partial and in-frame only. The table includes about 140,000 clones, under 80% detected once. The chain links TRBV28 to TRBJ1-2; D is uncertain. This clonotype was sampled from a woman aged 50 to 60 in good health and CMV-seropositive. The sequencing input was PBMCs. The DNA of the CDR3 is TGTGCCAGCAGTTCCTCCCCACTGAACTATGGCTACACCTTC. Translated, it gives CASSSSPLNYGYTF.